The 7 T cell receptor beta chains below all came from one sample that was sequenced in a study of T cell responses to AZD1222 COVID-19 vaccine listed by TCRdb under 2021. Libraries were constructed by the immunoSEQ multiplex PCR assay. TCRdb limited this immuneACCESS table to in-frame rearrangements with V and J called. A share of clones is missing; checked studies link under half to unresolved V genes, and the rest is unexplained. This sample lists 150,000 to 200,000 clones; 85% to 90% were detected once. Jointly, the top ten make up under 2% of the sample. This sample's time point label indicates: baseline before first vaccination. Sequenced material: peripheral blood, taken on day 0 of AZD1222 vaccination. The receptor source for this set is an adult in good health.

The chain recombines TRBV10-2 with TRBJ1-1, with D possibly matching TRBD1 (5 bases). V was pared by 5 bases and J by 1 base, with 11 bases between. The CDR3 has 14 amino acids. The germline V gene has CDR1 WSHSY and CDR2 SAAADI. CDR3 in DNA: TGCGCCAGCAGTCTGGAGGGGCGGAACACTGAAGCTTTCTTT. It specifies CASSLEGRNTEAFF.

This clone was seen a handful of times. The chain carries TRBV6-2 or TRBV6-3 and TRBJ2-1; D is unresolved. This CDR3 has 15 amino acids. Germline V gene sequence: CDR1 MNHEY, CDR2 SVGEGT. Deletions cut 4 bases from V and 4 bases from J, with 14 bases between. The CDR3 here is CASSSLAVSYNEQFF. CDR3 in DNA: TGTGCCAGCAGTTCCCTTGCAGTTTCTTACAATGAGCAGTTCTTC.

V is TRBV18 and J is TRBJ2-3; 7 bases match TRBD1. The ends lost 3 bases at V and 2 bases at J; junction bases unmatched: 11. CDR1 and CDR2 from the germline V gene are KGHSH and LQKENI. The CDR3 is made up of 17 amino acids. The CDR3 sequence is CASSPSDRAPNTDTQYF. Written as DNA, the CDR3 is TGTGCCAGCTCACCCTCAGACAGGGCACCCAACACAGATACGCAGTATTTT.

This chain connects TRBV24-1 to TRBJ2-1; the D is unclear. The CDR3 spans 11 residues. The V end lost 10 bases, the J end lost 8 bases, and 11 bases lay between the germline ends. The germline CDR1 and CDR2 sequences are KGHDR and SFDVKD. CDR3 protein: CATAGEDEQFF. The CDR3 DNA reads as TGTGCCACGGCTGGGGAAGATGAGCAGTTCTTC.

The genes are TRBV4-2 and TRBJ2-5; D may be TRBD1 (9 bases). Per germline, CDR1 LGHNA and CDR2 YNFKEQ. Trimming pared 0 bases from V and 9 bases from J, leaving 20 bases between. The CDR3 runs to 16 residues. The CDR3 loop reads CASSQESGLGDRAQYF. The CDR3 region has the DNA TGTGCCAGCAGCCAAGAATCGGGACTAGGGGACAGGGCCCAGTACTTC.

The chain uses TRBV11-1 and TRBJ1-2, with TRBD1 as a possible D gene (6 bases). Looked up from germline, CDR1 is SGHAT and CDR2 is FQDESV (reference sequence). This CDR3 region has 16 residues. V lost 2 bases to trimming and J lost 8 bases, with 21 bases between them. CDR3 protein: CASSLSIIPGVDGYTF. CDR3 nucleotides: TGTGCCAGCAGCTTATCGATAATCCCAGGGGTCGACGGCTACACCTTC.

This clone was observed once. V and J are TRBV3-1 (or the pseudogene TRBV3-2) and TRBJ2-2; D is possibly TRBD1 or TRBD2 (5 bases each). This CDR3 contains 14 residues. V lost 1 base and J lost 3, with 6 bases in between. The germline CDR1 and CDR2 sequences are LGHDT and YNNKEL (reference sequence). DNA for the CDR3: TGTGCCAGCAGCCAAGGGGGGTACACCGGGGAGCTGTTTTTT. It is translated as CASSQGGYTGELFF.